The 29 T cell receptor beta chains presented below share a single source sample, sequenced in a study of blood T cells in healthy people across ages. PCR was performed a second time for 7 to 11 cycles using a sample-barcoded 5' primer and a J-beta primer mix. TCRdb used MiXCR to reprocess the 5' RACE reads, holding one entry per CDR3 protein. The sample carries more than 700,000 distinct CDR3 sequences, roughly 46% recorded once. The sample comprised blood. The receptor source for this set is a man older than 75 in good health.

The chain uses TRBV7-2 and TRBJ1-5, with D possibly being TRBD1 (6 bases). Trimming took off 0 bases at V and 7 bases at J, with 13 bases between the two ends. The CDR3 extends over 15 amino acids. Germline V gene data show CDR1 as SGHTA and CDR2 as FQGNSA. CDR3 coding DNA: TGTGCCAGCAGCTTAGCACCCTGTCAGGGGCAGCCCCAGCATTTT. Protein sequence: CASSLAPCQGQPQHF.

The rearrangement uses TRBV27 and TRBJ2-5, with TRBD1 matching 10 bases. The J call may not be correct, given that the DNA end is closer to TRBJ2-7. Germline V gene lookup returns CDR1 MNHEY and CDR2 SMNVEV (reference sequence). CDR3 size: 15 residues. This CDR3 is CASGNTGTGAPEQYF. The CDR3 nucleotides are TGTGCCAGCGGAAACACCGGGACAGGGGCCCCCGAGCAGTACTTC.

The chain has TRBV2 and TRBJ2-7; 7 bases fit TRBD1. After removal of 7 bases from V and 6 bases from J, the junction contained 6 bases not matched to a gene. From germline, CDR1 is SNHLY and CDR2 FYNNEI. The CDR3 length is 12 residues. Written as DNA, the CDR3 is TGTGCCAGCAATCCCCACAGGGGCGAGCAGTACTTC. It codes for CASNPHRGEQYF.

The chain has TRBV4-1 and TRBJ2-5, with 7 bases matching TRBD1. The DNA end lines up better with TRBJ2-7; the J call may be wrong. The CDR3 covers 18 residues. Germline CDR1 and CDR2: MGHRA and YSYEKL. CDR3 residues: CASSQEPGQRIFSYEQYF. The CDR3 region has the DNA TGCGCCAGCAGCCAAGAGCCGGGACAGCGAATATTTTCCTACGAGCAGTACTTC.

The rearrangement uses TRBV7-2 and TRBJ2-3; D is ambiguous. CDR3 length: 15 amino acids. Looked up from germline, CDR1 is SGHTA and CDR2 is FQGNSA. V lost 4 bases and J 5 bases, leaving 16 bases between the germline ends. CDR3 sequence reads: CASSSWVASIDTQYF. CDR3 DNA: TGTGCCAGCAGCTCCTGGGTAGCTTCAATAGATACGCAGTATTTT.

V is TRBV4-1 and J is TRBJ2-1, with D possibly TRBD2 on 6 matching bases. CDR3 length: 16 amino acids. V lost 0 bases, J lost 7 bases, and 16 bases lay in between. Germline values: CDR1 MGHRA, CDR2 YSYEKL. CDR3: CASSQDRDWRRNEQFF. The CDR3 nucleotides are TGCGCCAGCAGCCAAGACCGGGACTGGCGGAGGAATGAGCAGTTCTTC.

This clonotype was seen only a few times. The chain joins TRBV4-2 to TRBJ2-1; TRBD2 is a possible D gene (6 bases). The CDR3 is made up of 17 amino acids. Germline V gives CDR1 LGHNA, CDR2 YNFKEQ. Trimming took 3 bases from V and 3 from J, leaving 18 bases between them. The chain's CDR3 is CASSQGDRDFRYNEQFF. CDR3 in DNA: TGTGCCAGCAGCCAGGGCGACCGGGACTTTCGCTACAATGAGCAGTTCTTC.

The V call is TRBV12-3 or TRBV12-4, the J call TRBJ1-1; D remains ambiguous. The CDR3 length is 12 residues. V lost 6 bases and J 5 bases, leaving 10 bases between the germline ends. This chain's CDR3 is CASSLSQTEAFF. DNA for the CDR3: TGTGCCAGCAGCCTAAGCCAAACTGAAGCTTTCTTT.

J is TRBJ2-6 and V is TRBV28; D unresolved. The CDR3 covers 17 residues. The germline CDR1 and CDR2 sequences are MDHEN and SYDVKM. V was clipped by 1 base and J by 1 base, with 11 bases between them. The CDR3 loop reads CASSLFKWGSGANVLTF. The CDR3, as DNA: TGTGCCAGCAGTTTATTCAAGTGGGGTTCTGGGGCCAACGTCCTGACTTTC.

Of note for this clonotype: A read error may explain this, as a much larger clone is one base away. The chain joins TRBV28 to TRBJ2-1, with TRBD2 matching over 8 bases. CDR1 is MDHEN, CDR2 SYDVKM, per germline. The CDR3 runs 17 residues. DNA of the CDR3: TGTGCCAGCAGTTCCTCCGCCGCGGGGGGCTCCTACGATGAGCAGTTCTTC. Its translation: CASSSSAAGGSYDEQFF.

The chain's CDR3 is CATSSANRGLKGKNIQYF. Here the CDR3 DNA reads TGTGCCACCAGCAGCGCGAACAGGGGGCTGAAGGGCAAAAACATTCAGTACTTC. This chain links TRBV15 with TRBJ2-4; 9 positions match TRBD1. The CDR3 spans 18 residues. Germline trimming cut 3 bases from V and 3 bases from J; bases unmatched to any gene: 12. CDR1 is LNHNV and CDR2 is YYDKDF in the germline V gene (reference sequence). The entire variable domain, with the rest obtained from reference TRBV15 and TRBJ2-4, is as follows: DAMVIQNPRYQVTQFGKPVTLSCSQTLNHNVMYWYQQKSSQAPKLLFHYYDKDFNNEADTPDNFQSRRPNTSFCFLDIRSPGLGDTAMYLCATSSANRGLKGKNIQYFGAGTRLSVL.

This chain connects TRBV18 to TRBJ1-1, with D hard to call. From germline, CDR1 is KGHSH and CDR2 LQKENI. Trimming cost V 6 bases and J 1 base, with 9 bases left between them. The CDR3 has 13 amino acids. The CDR3 coding sequence is TGTGCCAGCTCTACAAGGTCGAACACTGAAGCTTTCTTT. This sequence encodes CASSTRSNTEAFF. Full variable domain (missing parts from reference TRBV18 and TRBJ1-1): NAGVMQNPRHLVRRRGQEARLRCSPMKGHSHVYWYRQLPEEGLKFMVYLQKENIIDESGMPKERFSAEFPKEGPSILRIQQVVRGDSAAYFCASSTRSNTEAFFGQGTRLTVV.

This clonotype showed up just a few times. This chain links TRBV5-1 with TRBJ2-1; D may be TRBD1 or TRBD2 (6 bases each). The better agreement between TRBJ2-7 and the DNA end casts doubt on the J call. The CDR3 extends over 14 amino acids. The germline CDR1 and CDR2 sequences are SGHRS and YFSETQ. CDR3 region: CASSEGGSYNEQYF. The CDR3 DNA follows: TGCGCCAGCAGTGAGGGGGGCTCCTACAATGAGCAGTACTTC.

The rearrangement joins TRBV5-6 to TRBJ2-7; D remains unclear. Trimming pared 0 bases from V and 10 bases from J, leaving 14 bases between. CDR1 and CDR2 from the germline V gene are SGHDT and YYEEEE. CDR3 length: 13 residues. DNA of the CDR3: TGTGCCAGCAGCTTGGATCTTTCGTTGGCCCAGTACTTC. Translation gives CASSLDLSLAQYF.

This clonotype was seen a few times. V and J are TRBV2 and TRBJ2-1; no firm D call. V was clipped by 4 bases and J by 4 bases, with 8 bases between them. Germline CDR1 is SNHLY and CDR2 is FYNNEI. The CDR3 is 13 amino acids. CDR3 in amino acids: CASSVRPYNEQFF. The DNA of the CDR3 is TGTGCCAGCAGTGTCCGGCCTTACAATGAGCAGTTCTTC.

The chain links TRBV20-1 to TRBJ2-3, with D maybe TRBD2 (6 bases). Per the germline V gene, CDR1 is DFQATT and CDR2 is SNEGSKA (reference sequence). The CDR3 contains 15 residues. V was clipped by 5 bases and J by 1 base, with 16 bases between them. DNA for the CDR3: TGCAGTGCTCCCGAGCAGCGGGCAGGCACAGATACGCAGTATTTT. Translation: CSAPEQRAGTDTQYF.

This chain joins TRBV7-3 and TRBJ2-5; D is perhaps TRBD2 (6 bases). With 2 bases removed from V and 4 bases from J, the gap between germline ends came to 17 bases. This CDR3 spans 16 amino acids. Germline V gene lookup returns CDR1 SGHTA and CDR2 FQGTGA. CDR3 sequence (DNA): TGTGCCAGCAGCTTAGGTCCCGCGGGAATCGGAGAGACCCAGTACTTC. It yields the protein CASSLGPAGIGETQYF.

The chain recombines TRBV11-2 with TRBJ2-5; the D gene could be TRBD1 or TRBD2 (6 bases each). CDR3 length equals 14 residues. Germline lookup yields CDR1 SGHAT and CDR2 FQNNGV. Deletions cut 6 bases from V and 5 bases from J, with 16 bases between. The chain's CDR3 is CASSQYGGDETQYF. The CDR3 DNA is TGTGCCAGCAGTCAATACGGGGGCGATGAGACCCAGTACTTC.

The chain joins TRBV7-9 to TRBJ2-3, with D perhaps matching TRBD1 (6 bases). The CDR3 consists of 16 residues. The germline V and J ends were trimmed by 5 bases and 4 bases, with 19 bases remaining between them. Germline V gene sequence: CDR1 SEHNR, CDR2 FQNEAQ (reference sequence). This chain's CDR3 is CASSLQPQGRADTQYF. The DNA for the CDR3 is TGTGCCAGCAGCCTACAGCCGCAGGGGCGGGCAGATACGCAGTATTTT.

The chain joins TRBV19 to TRBJ1-5; D ambiguous. Trimming removed 4 bases from V and 6 bases from J, with 16 bases in between. This CDR3 is 15 amino acids long. CDR1 and CDR2 (germline): LNHDA, SQIVND (reference sequence). CDR3 amino acids: CASSRSTQVGQPQHF. CDR3 sequence (DNA): TGTGCCAGTAGTAGGAGCACTCAGGTCGGTCAGCCCCAGCATTTT.

This chain connects TRBV3-1 to TRBJ2-5, with 11 bases identical to TRBD2. Trimming removed 1 base from V and 4 bases from J; junction bases left unmatched: 2. The germline CDR1 and CDR2 sequences are LGHDT and YNNKEL (reference sequence). This CDR3 region has 15 residues. CDR3 sequence (DNA): TGTGCCAGCAGCCAAGGACTAGCGGGGATAGAGACCCAGTACTTC. The encoded protein is CASSQGLAGIETQYF.

This clonotype was observed many times. The chain employs TRBV29-1 and TRBJ2-1; D is possibly TRBD2 (7 bases). The V end lost 6 bases, the J end lost 9 bases, and 21 bases lay between the germline ends. Germline CDR1 SQVTM, CDR2 ANQGSEA. The CDR3 runs 14 residues. This chain's CDR3 is CSVSSEREGGEQFF. The CDR3 DNA reads TGCAGCGTCTCGAGTGAGCGGGAAGGGGGTGAGCAGTTCTTC.

Worth noting for this clonotype: The junction does not match germline at one end; this may be a read error. The chain couples TRBV2 to TRBJ1-1; D may be TRBD1 (5 bases). The CDR3 sequence is 12 residues long. CDR1 is SNHLY and CDR2 is FYNNEI in the germline V gene. The CDR3, as DNA: TGTGCCCGCAGTGGGGGTGGCACTGAAGCTTTCTTT. Protein sequence: CARSGGGTEAFF.

CDR3 DNA: TGTGCCAGCAGCCGCATAGCGGGAGGAGTGAACAATGAGCAGTTCTTC. It yields the protein CASSRIAGGVNNEQFF. V usage is TRBV4-2 and J usage is TRBJ2-1; 10 nucleotides match TRBD2. The CDR3 loop spans 16 amino acids. V lost 4 bases, J lost 5 bases, and 8 bases stayed unmatched. Per germline, CDR1 LGHNA and CDR2 YNFKEQ.

This clonotype was found many times. The rearrangement uses TRBV20-1 and TRBJ2-7; 9 bases map to TRBD2. CDR3 length equals 16 residues. Germline V gene sequence: CDR1 DFQATT, CDR2 SNEGSKA (reference sequence). V was pared by 6 bases and J by 2 bases, with 14 bases of the junction left unmatched. The CDR3 DNA reads TGCAGTGCCACCCCAGGGTTAGCGGGAGTTCCCTACGAGCAGTACTTC. Translation: CSATPGLAGVPYEQYF.

In this sample, this clonotype turned up a few times. This sequence joins TRBV7-2 and TRBJ2-1; D may be TRBD2 (5 bases). This CDR3 is built from 17 residues. Germline V gene sequence: CDR1 SGHTA, CDR2 FQGNSA. V was trimmed by 4 bases and J by 4 bases, leaving 20 bases between them. CDR3 in amino acids: CASSSSRAGIGYNEQFF. The CDR3 DNA reads TGTGCCAGCAGCTCCTCAAGGGCCGGGATTGGTTACAATGAGCAGTTCTTC. Filled out from reference TRBV7-2 and TRBJ2-1, the complete variable domain reads GAGVSQSPSNKVTEKGKDVELRCDPISGHTALYWYRQSLGQGLEFLIYFQGNSAPDKSGLPSDRFSAERTGGSVSTLTIQRTQQEDSAVYLCASSSSRAGIGYNEQFFGPGTRLTVL.

The V gene is TRBV5-5, the J gene TRBJ2-7, with 7 bases matching TRBD1. This CDR3 contains 15 residues. Germline V gene lookup returns CDR1 SGHKS and CDR2 YYEKEE (reference sequence). The J segment lost 7 bases and the V segment lost 4 bases, leaving 14 bases of the junction unmatched. The CDR3 DNA sequence: TGTGCCAGCAGCACCCGGACAGGTATAAACTCTGAGCAGTACTTC. This translates into CASSTRTGINSEQYF.

This clonotype was detected once. J is TRBJ2-1 and V is TRBV24-1, with TRBD1 matching over 11 bases. The J call may be incorrect, as the DNA end agrees better with TRBJ2-7. The CDR3 spans 16 residues. The germline CDR1 and CDR2 sequences are KGHDR and SFDVKD. CDR3 nucleotide sequence: TGTGCCACCAGTGACCCTGGACAGGGGGCGAGTTACGAGCAGTACTTC. It is translated as CATSDPGQGASYEQYF.

This clonotype was observed once. For the CDR3, the DNA is TGCGCCAGCAGTCTTTTTAACTCCGGGACAGGGAGTTTTGGCACAGATACGCAGTATTTT. This encodes CASSLFNSGTGSFGTDTQYF. V and J are TRBV5-1 and TRBJ2-3, with 9 nucleotides matching TRBD1. The V and J ends lost 5 bases and 1 base, in that order; junction bases with no gene match: 20. Germline V gives CDR1 SGHRS, CDR2 YFSETQ. This CDR3 is 20 amino acids long.